This passage covers 25 T cell receptor beta chains from one sample sequenced in a study of T-cell reconstitution after alpha-beta-depleted transplantation in children. Unique molecular identifiers were used in preparing the TCRbeta library. MiXCR, run by TCRdb on the PCR reads, gives a single entry per CDR3 protein. The data contain around 450,000 distinct CDR3 sequences, 15% to 20% of them singletons. The starting material was PBMCs, mostly from graft donor cells, obtained 360 days after TCRalphabeta/CD19-depleted stem cell transplant. These receptors came from a boy under two years old who had a stem cell transplant for Wiskott-Aldrich syndrome, so the T cells may come from the graft donor.

CDR3 nucleotides: TGTGCCAGCAGTTACACCCCCTGGCCGTCCGGGGAGACCCAGTACTTC. Translation: CASSYTPWPSGETQYF. The V gene is TRBV6-5, the J gene TRBJ2-5, with D unclear. Germline assignment: CDR1 MNHEY and CDR2 SVGAGI. Trimming removed 2 bases from V and 5 bases from J, with 18 bases in between. The CDR3 sequence is 16 residues long.

This sequence joins TRBV4-3 and TRBJ2-1; 9 bases agree with TRBD2. This CDR3 is 16 amino acids long. V was clipped by 0 bases and J by 9 bases; unmatched bases: 9. From germline, CDR1 is LGHNA and CDR2 YSLEER. The CDR3, as DNA: TGCGCCAGCAGCCAAGAAGGCGGGAGGGCTGCAGGTGAGCAGTTCTTC. Its protein is CASSQEGGRAAGEQFF.

This clonotype was found a few times. This chain connects TRBV7-8 to TRBJ2-5; a weak D match, TRBD2 (5 bases). Trimming stripped 3 bases from V and 0 bases from J, with 11 bases between. The CDR3 has 15 amino acids. Germline lookup yields CDR1 SGHVS and CDR2 FQNEAQ. CDR3 protein: CASSLTYGDQETQYF. The CDR3 region has the DNA TGTGCCAGCAGCTTGACGTACGGGGACCAAGAGACCCAGTACTTC.

This clonotype was seen a handful of times. Written as DNA, the CDR3 is TGTGCCAGTAGTATGTGGGGAATGGCGGGAGGGTACAATGAGCAGTTCTTC. This translates into CASSMWGMAGGYNEQFF. The chain links TRBV19 to TRBJ2-1; TRBD2 agrees at 9 bases. Per the germline V gene, CDR1 is LNHDA and CDR2 is SQIVND (reference sequence). Losses at the gene ends were 3 bases for V and 4 bases for J; bases not matched to a gene: 10. The CDR3 runs 17 residues.

The chain is built from TRBV9 and TRBJ2-7; maybe TRBD2 (5 bases). Per the germline V gene, CDR1 is SGDLS and CDR2 is YYNGEE. This CDR3 has 11 amino acids. The V and J ends lost 0 bases and 7 bases respectively, with 5 bases between them. The CDR3 region is CASSVGGEQYF. For the CDR3, the DNA is TGTGCCAGCAGCGTAGGCGGGGAGCAGTACTTC.

This clonotype was observed a handful of times. The chain uses TRBV24-1 and TRBJ2-1; 7 nucleotides match TRBD2. The CDR3 is 14 amino acids. Per germline, CDR1 KGHDR and CDR2 SFDVKD. J gave up 0 bases and V 7 bases, and 2 bases lay outside the gene matches. For the CDR3, the DNA is TGTGCCACCAGGGGCGGGAGCTCCTACAATGAGCAGTTCTTC. This sequence encodes CATRGGSSYNEQFF.

This chain uses TRBV11-2 with TRBJ2-3, with 7 positions matching TRBD1. Trimming at V came to 3 bases and at J to 2 bases, leaving 14 bases not matched to a gene. This CDR3 has 18 residues. Germline V lookup: CDR1 SGHAT, CDR2 FQNNGV. The CDR3 nucleotides are TGTGCCAGCAGCTTTCCCCTGAACCGGGACAGACTCACAGATACGCAGTATTTT. Its translation is CASSFPLNRDRLTDTQYF.

This clonotype was picked up a small number of times. The chain is built from TRBV5-4 and TRBJ2-7, with TRBD1 as a possible D gene (5 bases). From germline, CDR1 is SGHNT and CDR2 YYREEE (reference sequence). The CDR3 totals 15 residues. V lost 4 bases to trimming and J lost 3 bases, with 17 bases between them. For the CDR3, the DNA is TGTGCCAGCAGCCCGGAACTCTTAGGGGACTACGAGCAGTACTTC. It specifies CASSPELLGDYEQYF.

This sequence joins TRBV5-1 and TRBJ2-1, with D maybe TRBD1 (6 bases). Germline V gives CDR1 SGHRS, CDR2 YFSETQ. V was shortened by 3 bases and J by 2 bases, with 12 bases between the two germline ends. CDR3 length equals 15 residues. The CDR3 is CASSSNRVPYNEQFF. The CDR3 DNA reads as TGCGCCAGCAGCTCCAACAGGGTCCCCTACAATGAGCAGTTCTTC.

In its sample, this clonotype was seen once. This chain uses TRBV9 with TRBJ1-5, with D hard to call. CDR1 and CDR2 (germline): SGDLS, YYNGEE. V was shortened by 1 base and J by 0 bases, with 2 bases between the two germline ends. CDR3 length: 13 amino acids. DNA of the CDR3: TGTGCCAGCAGCGTAAATAGCAATCAGCCCCAGCATTTT. The encoded protein is CASSVNSNQPQHF.

In this sample, this clonotype turned up a few times. The rearrangement uses TRBV20-1 and TRBJ2-7; 10 nucleotides line up with TRBD2. CDR3 size: 14 residues. The ends lost 3 bases at V and 7 bases at J; junction bases unmatched: 9. Germline loops: CDR1 DFQATT, CDR2 SNEGSKA (reference sequence). The CDR3 sequence: CSASVPGLAFEQYF. The DNA of the CDR3 is TGCAGTGCTAGTGTCCCGGGACTAGCGTTTGAGCAGTACTTC.

The gene calls are TRBV5-5 and TRBJ2-5; the D gene could be TRBD1 or TRBD2 (5 bases each). Germline CDR1 reads SGHKS; CDR2 reads YYEKEE (reference sequence). V was shortened by 4 bases and J by 1 base, with 8 bases between the two germline ends. This CDR3 is built from 13 residues. CDR3 region: CASSVGTQETQYF. CDR3 coding DNA: TGTGCCAGCAGCGTCGGGACCCAAGAGACCCAGTACTTC.

This clonotype has a handful of counts. The chain carries TRBV10-3 and TRBJ2-7; 8 nucleotides align to TRBD2. CDR3 length equals 17 residues. Germline assignment: CDR1 ENHRY and CDR2 SYGVKD. With V trimmed by 4 bases and J by 2 bases, 13 bases remained unmatched. The CDR3 here is CAISARAGERGAYEQYF. CDR3 DNA sequence: TGTGCCATCAGTGCCCGAGCGGGAGAGAGGGGCGCCTACGAGCAGTACTTC.

The J gene is TRBJ2-1, the V gene TRBV12-3 or TRBV12-4, with TRBD2 matching over 8 bases. The V and J ends lost 3 bases and 5 bases, in that order; junction bases with no gene match: 3. The length of the CDR3 is 14 residues. The CDR3, as DNA: TGTGCCAGCAGTTTTAGCGGGAACCACAATGAGCAGTTCTTC. Its protein is CASSFSGNHNEQFF.

This clonotype was seen a handful of times. V gene TRBV28 combines with J gene TRBJ1-6; 7 nucleotides align to TRBD1. Germline V gives CDR1 MDHEN, CDR2 SYDVKM. This CDR3 is 16 amino acids long. The V segment lost 5 bases and the J segment 4 bases; nucleotides outside the gene matches: 8. CDR3 loop: CASSPPLDRYNSPLHF. For the CDR3, the DNA is TGTGCCAGCAGTCCCCCCTTGGACAGGTATAATTCACCCCTCCACTTT.

This clonotype was counted only a few times. V gene TRBV5-1 combines with J gene TRBJ2-6, with a tentative D call TRBD2 (7 bases). The CDR3 is 16 residues long. CDR1 and CDR2 from the germline V gene are SGHRS and YFSETQ. V shed 0 bases and J shed 4 bases, with 11 bases lying between them. Here the CDR3 DNA reads TGCGCCAGCAGCTTGGAGGGGGGGTTCGGGGCCAACGTCCTGACTTTC. It translates to CASSLEGGFGANVLTF.

This clonotype occurred a few times. V is TRBV12-3 or TRBV12-4 and J is TRBJ2-1, with D uncertain. The V gene lost 7 bases and the J gene lost 9 bases, with 7 bases spanning the gap. The CDR3 loop spans 10 amino acids. The CDR3 nucleotides are TGTGCCAGCAAAGGGATTGAGCAGTTCTTC. This translates into CASKGIEQFF.

This clonotype was detected only a few times. V is TRBV5-4 and J is TRBJ2-3, with TRBD1 matching 8 bases. V trimming: 1 base; J trimming: 4 bases; junction bases outside the gene matches: 5. Germline lookup yields CDR1 SGHNT and CDR2 YYREEE (reference sequence). The CDR3 sequence is 15 residues long. The CDR3 spells CASSLPGGHADTQYF. For the CDR3, the DNA is TGTGCCAGCAGCTTGCCAGGGGGCCACGCAGATACGCAGTATTTT.

This clonotype was found a few times. This chain connects TRBV28 to TRBJ1-6; 8 positions agree with TRBD1. The CDR3 has 14 amino acids. From germline, CDR1 is MDHEN and CDR2 SYDVKM. Unmatched junction bases numbered 7, after V lost 1 base and J lost 14 bases. CDR3: CASSLSGGAGALHF. In DNA, the CDR3 is TGTGCCAGCAGTTTATCAGGGGGCGCTGGGGCCCTCCACTTT. Full variable domain (outside the CDR3, taken from reference TRBV28 and TRBJ1-6): DVKVTQSSRYLVKRTGEKVFLECVQDMDHENMFWYRQDPGLGLRLIYFSYDVKMKEKGDIPEGYSVSREKKERFSLILESASTNQTSMYLCASSLSGGAGALHFGNGTRLTVT.

This clonotype was detected many times. This rearrangement joins TRBV20-1 to TRBJ2-1, with 7 bases lining up with TRBD1. Germline V lookup: CDR1 DFQATT, CDR2 SNEGSKA (reference sequence). The CDR3 is made up of 16 amino acids. Trimming cost V 4 bases and J 0 bases; bases outside gene matches: 9. The CDR3 protein is CSATPQQGRSYNEQFF. The CDR3 nucleotides are TGCAGTGCTACGCCTCAACAGGGGCGCTCCTACAATGAGCAGTTCTTC.

This chain links TRBV25-1 with TRBJ2-7; 15 bases fit TRBD2. V lost 1 base, J lost 0 bases, and 4 bases stayed unmatched. CDR3 length: 18 residues. Germline loops: CDR1 MGHDK, CDR2 SYGVNS. DNA for the CDR3: TGTGCCAGCAGTGAATCAAGGGGACTAGCGGGGGGCTCCTACGAGCAGTACTTC. Its translation is CASSESRGLAGGSYEQYF.

The rearrangement links TRBV4-3 to TRBJ2-5; 7 nucleotides align to TRBD1. CDR3 size: 15 residues. Per the germline V gene, CDR1 is LGHNA and CDR2 is YSLEER. Trimming took 0 bases from V and 4 from J; bases not matched to a gene: 5. The CDR3 is CASSQDPTGRETQYF. In DNA form, the CDR3 reads TGCGCCAGCAGCCAAGATCCGACAGGGCGAGAGACCCAGTACTTC.

This clonotype was detected a few times. The chain is built from TRBV4-2 and TRBJ2-2, with TRBD1 identical over 9 bases. The trim removed 3 bases at V and 0 bases at J, leaving 5 bases unmatched. The CDR3 is 17 amino acids. From germline, CDR1 is LGHNA and CDR2 YNFKEQ. As DNA, the CDR3 is TGTGCCAGCAGCCAGGGACAGGGAAAAACGAACACCGGGGAGCTGTTTTTT. Translation: CASSQGQGKTNTGELFF.

V gene TRBV4-2 combines with J gene TRBJ2-7, with D perhaps matching TRBD2 (6 bases). From germline, CDR1 is LGHNA and CDR2 YNFKEQ. The ends were cut back, 0 bases at V and 3 bases at J, with 15 bases in the middle. The CDR3 has 16 amino acids. CDR3 protein: CASSQDPGSGGYEQYF. DNA for the CDR3: TGTGCCAGCAGCCAAGACCCTGGGTCCGGGGGCTACGAGCAGTACTTC.

The V call is TRBV12-3 or TRBV12-4, the J call TRBJ2-5; D is unresolved. Trimming pared 2 bases from V and 7 bases from J, leaving 11 bases between. The CDR3 spans 13 residues. The CDR3 sequence is CASSLLPSGTQYF. In nucleotides, the CDR3 is TGTGCCAGCAGTTTATTACCCTCTGGGACCCAGTACTTC.